These 9 T cell receptor beta chains were all obtained from the same sample, sequenced in a study of CD8 T cells in ankylosing spondylitis. One entry per CDR3 protein results from TCRdb running MiXCR on the 5' RACE reads. Found here are around 330,000 distinct CDR3 sequences, around 10% of them singletons; the top ten hold roughly a tenth. Sequencing was done on a sample of blood, either unsorted or a sorted T cell fraction (not recorded which). The receptors originated from a female donor with ankylosing spondylitis or in good health (not recorded which).

In its sample, this clonotype was seen many times. The genes are TRBV5-1 and TRBJ1-6, with TRBD1 as a possible D gene (5 bases). CDR1 is SGHRS and CDR2 is YFSETQ in the germline V gene. CDR3 length equals 16 residues. Trimming removed 0 bases from V and 4 bases from J, with 11 bases in between. CDR3 in DNA: TGCGCCAGCAGCTTGGCCGTCAGGGAATATAATTCACCCCTCCACTTT. As protein: CASSLAVREYNSPLHF.

Ten or more counts support this clonotype. This chain links TRBV9 with TRBJ1-2; no firm D call. Germline V gene sequence: CDR1 SGDLS, CDR2 YYNGEE. Trimming cost V 0 bases and J 10 bases, with 16 bases left between them. The CDR3 spans 14 residues. CDR3 sequence: CASSVEPGSPYYTF. The CDR3 bases are TGTGCCAGCAGCGTAGAACCAGGTTCCCCTTACTACACCTTC.

As concerns this clonotype: A much larger clone differs by one base, so this may be a read error. The CDR3 loop reads CSALAPAAFNEQFF. DNA of the CDR3: TGCAGTGCCCTGGCGCCGGCAGCCTTCAATGAGCAGTTCTTC. V is TRBV20-1 and J is TRBJ2-1; D ambiguous. Germline CDR1 DFQATT, CDR2 SNEGSKA (reference sequence). The V end was cut by 6 bases, the J end by 6 bases, with 18 bases between. This CDR3 spans 14 amino acids.

The chain recombines TRBV18 with TRBJ2-3, with TRBD2 identical over 9 bases. The germline V gene encodes CDR1 KGHSH and CDR2 LQKENI. V shed 2 bases, J shed 4 bases, and the junction held 7 bases outside the gene matches. The CDR3 is made up of 16 amino acids. The CDR3 loop is CASSPNGGRAADTQYF. CDR3 bases: TGTGCCAGCTCACCAAATGGCGGGAGGGCCGCAGATACGCAGTATTTT.

This clonotype was observed a handful of times. A read error may explain this, as a much larger clone is one base away. This CDR3 fails to terminate in the conserved phenylalanine or tryptophan, so it likely reflects a read error. The chain combines TRBV7-8 with TRBJ2-5; D unclear. V gave up 5 bases and J gave up 4 bases, with 2 bases separating them. Germline assignment: CDR1 SGHVS and CDR2 FQNEAQ. The CDR3 is 10 amino acids. The CDR3 coding sequence is TGTGCCAGCAGCCGAGAGACCCAGTACCTC. This sequence encodes CASSRETQYL.

This clonotype has ten or more counts. This chain uses TRBV20-1 with TRBJ1-2; D is unclear. The length of the CDR3 is 11 residues. Trimming left V 6 bases short and J 2 bases short, with 7 bases between. Germline CDR1 is DFQATT and CDR2 is SNEGSKA (reference sequence). The CDR3 loop is CSATMNYGYTF. Written as DNA, the CDR3 is TGCAGTGCAACAATGAACTATGGCTACACCTTC.

This clonotype was recorded a few times. The chain employs TRBV10-3 and TRBJ2-3, with 8 bases fitting TRBD2. V gave up 0 bases and J gave up 3 bases; unmatched junction bases: 5. The V gene's germline CDR1 is ENHRY and CDR2 SYGVKD. CDR3 size: 16 residues. The CDR3 DNA reads as TGTGCCATCAGTGAGTCCCTGGGACTAGGGACAGATACGCAGTATTTT. Its protein is CAISESLGLGTDTQYF.

The V and J genes are TRBV6-5 and TRBJ1-1; D is perhaps TRBD1 (5 bases). Germline loops: CDR1 MNHEY, CDR2 SVGAGI. This CDR3 comprises 16 residues. With 4 bases removed from V and 3 bases from J, the gap between germline ends came to 18 bases. As DNA, the CDR3 is TGTGCCAGCAGTTTGAAGACAGCCACAAGGTACACTGAAGCTTTCTTT. Translating gives CASSLKTATRYTEAFF.

This clonotype was observed many times. The chain recombines TRBV7-6 with TRBJ2-2, with D possibly being TRBD1 or TRBD2 (5 bases each). Trimming took 1 base from V and 3 from J, leaving 15 bases between them. Germline CDR1 reads SGHVS; CDR2 reads FNYEAQ. This CDR3 spans 17 amino acids. CDR3 DNA: TGTGCCAGCAGCTTAGTCGTATTAGGGACCGACACCGGGGAGCTGTTTTTT. Translation gives CASSLVVLGTDTGELFF.